These 8 T cell receptor beta chains were all obtained from the same sample, sequenced in a study of esophageal squamous cell carcinoma under preoperative chemotherapy. TCRdb re-called the PCR reads through MiXCR, storing one row per CDR3 protein. The sample shows about 18,000 distinct CDR3 sequences, around 45% of them seen only once. Time point meaning: after preoperative PTX-NDP chemotherapy. Sampling was carried out from a patient given preoperative chemotherapy. These receptors originate from a human donor with esophageal squamous cell carcinoma. The donor label of this sample is uncertain.

By frequency in the sample, this clonotype is medium-sized. This chain joins TRBV27 and TRBJ2-7; TRBD2 aligns across 12 bases. With V trimmed by 4 bases and J by 2 bases, 0 bases remained unmatched. Germline V lookup: CDR1 MNHEY, CDR2 SMNVEV (reference sequence). The CDR3 extends over 14 amino acids. As DNA, the CDR3 is TGTGCCAGCAGTTGGACTAGCGGGGCCTACGAGCAGTACTTC. It yields the protein CASSWTSGAYEQYF.

V and J are TRBV6-1 and TRBJ2-3; the D gene is possibly TRBD2 (6 bases). Looked up from germline, CDR1 is MNHNS and CDR2 is SASEGT. V was trimmed by 6 bases and J by 0 bases, leaving 19 bases between them. This CDR3 region has 17 residues. CDR3 protein: CASSPFSGGSSTDTQYF. The CDR3 nucleotides are TGTGCCAGCAGCCCTTTTAGCGGAGGGTCTAGCACAGATACGCAGTATTTT.

The chain couples TRBV7-8 to TRBJ2-1; 12 positions agree with TRBD2. Looked up from germline, CDR1 is SGHVS and CDR2 is FQNEAQ. V lost 5 bases to trimming and J lost 5 bases; unmatched junction nucleotides: 10. The CDR3 is 17 residues long. The CDR3 here is CASSPSTSGGSHNEQFF. The CDR3 DNA reads TGTGCCAGCAGCCCGTCGACTAGCGGGGGTTCCCACAATGAGCAGTTCTTC. Full variable domain (missing parts from reference TRBV7-8 and TRBJ2-1): GAGVSQSPRYKVAKRGQDVALRCDPISGHVSLFWYQQALGQGPEFLTYFQNEAQLDKSGLPSDRFFAERPEGSVSTLKIQRTQQEDSAVYLCASSPSTSGGSHNEQFFGPGTRLTVL.

In nucleotides, the CDR3 is TGTGCCAGCAAAGGGGGCGGGAGGCTTACCACAGATACGCAGTATTTT. It encodes CASKGGGRLTTDTQYF. This chain joins TRBV11-3 and TRBJ2-3, with D possibly being TRBD2 (8 bases). The germline V gene encodes CDR1 SGHNT and CDR2 YENEEA. This CDR3 spans 16 amino acids. V shed 7 bases and J shed 2 bases, with 19 bases lying between them.

This clonotype came up a few times. The V gene is TRBV7-2, the J gene TRBJ2-3; TRBD2 matches 7 bases. V lost 5 bases and J lost 3; bases outside the gene matches: 5. The germline V gene encodes CDR1 SGHTA and CDR2 FQGNSA. This CDR3 is 14 amino acids long. The CDR3 sequence is CASSGRLATDTQYF. The DNA for the CDR3 is TGTGCCAGCAGCGGGAGACTAGCAACAGATACGCAGTATTTT.

Ten or more counts support this clonotype. The rearrangement joins TRBV7-2 to TRBJ2-2; 9 bases are a match to TRBD2. From germline, CDR1 is SGHTA and CDR2 FQGNSA. The CDR3 is made up of 15 amino acids. V gave up 5 bases and J gave up 6 bases; unmatched junction bases: 7. CDR3 sequence: CASSPSGVLAGELFF. The CDR3 DNA is TGTGCCAGCAGCCCTAGCGGGGTCCTAGCCGGGGAGCTGTTTTTT.

As for this clonotype: The junction and the germline gene differ at one end; a read error may be behind it. The chain has TRBV7-7 and TRBJ2-1; 7 bases agree with TRBD1. CDR1 SSHAT and CDR2 FNYEAQ come from the germline V gene (reference sequence). There are 14 residues in the CDR3. CDR3 sequence reads: CASSSQGVPGEQFF. Written as DNA, the CDR3 is TGTGCTAGCAGCTCCCAGGGGGTCCCGGGTGAGCAGTTCTTC. Full variable domain (rest looked up from reference TRBV7-7 and TRBJ2-1): GAGVSQSPRYKVTKRGQDVTLRCDPISSHATLYWYQQALGQGPEFLTYFNYEAQPDKSGLPSDRFSAERPEGSISTLTIQRTEQRDSAMYRCASSSQGVPGEQFFGPGTRLTVL.

CDR3 sequence: CASSPSPSYNEQFF. CDR3 DNA: TGTGCCAGCAGTCCCAGTCCCTCCTACAATGAGCAGTTCTTC. V usage is TRBV28 and J usage is TRBJ2-1; D unresolved. The CDR3 runs to 14 residues. Germline values: CDR1 MDHEN, CDR2 SYDVKM. Trimming left V 5 bases short and J 0 bases short, with 8 bases between.